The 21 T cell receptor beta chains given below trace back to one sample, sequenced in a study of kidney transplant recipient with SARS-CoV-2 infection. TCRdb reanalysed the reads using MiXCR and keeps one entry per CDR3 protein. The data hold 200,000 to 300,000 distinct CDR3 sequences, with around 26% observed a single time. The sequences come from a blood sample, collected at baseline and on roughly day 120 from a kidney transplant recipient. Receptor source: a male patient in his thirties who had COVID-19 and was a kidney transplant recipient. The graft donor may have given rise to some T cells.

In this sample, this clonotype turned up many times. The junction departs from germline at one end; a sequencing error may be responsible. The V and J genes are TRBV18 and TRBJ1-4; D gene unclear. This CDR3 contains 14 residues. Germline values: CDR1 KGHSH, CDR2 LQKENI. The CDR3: CASSPQNTKEKLFF. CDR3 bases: TGTGCCAGCTCACCTCAGAATACTAAAGAAAAACTGTTTTTT.

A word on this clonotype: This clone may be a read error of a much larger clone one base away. The CDR3 bases are TGTGCCAACAGTGATCCCTTGGGGGACCCCTACACAGATACGCAGTATTTT. Protein: CANSDPLGDPYTDTQYF. The V call is TRBV25-1, the J call TRBJ2-3; D is possibly TRBD1 or TRBD2 (5 bases each). This CDR3 contains 17 residues. Germline CDR1 and CDR2: MGHDK and SYGVNS.

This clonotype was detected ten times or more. CDR3 protein: CASSEEPTYEQYF. The CDR3, as DNA: TGTGCCAGCAGTGAAGAGCCCACCTACGAGCAGTACTTC. V is TRBV6-1 and J is TRBJ2-7; D is unclear. Trimming pared 1 base from V and 2 bases from J, leaving 6 bases between. The germline V gene encodes CDR1 MNHNS and CDR2 SASEGT. The CDR3 is 13 amino acids.

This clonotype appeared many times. Here the CDR3 reads CASSRRLEVNTGELFF. As DNA, the CDR3 is TGTGCCAGCAGCCGAAGACTAGAAGTGAACACCGGGGAGCTGTTTTTT. The genes are TRBV3-1 and TRBJ2-2; D perhaps matches TRBD2 (6 bases). Trimming pared 4 bases from V and 1 base from J, leaving 13 bases between. Per the germline V gene, CDR1 is LGHDT and CDR2 is YNNKEL (reference sequence). This CDR3 contains 16 residues.

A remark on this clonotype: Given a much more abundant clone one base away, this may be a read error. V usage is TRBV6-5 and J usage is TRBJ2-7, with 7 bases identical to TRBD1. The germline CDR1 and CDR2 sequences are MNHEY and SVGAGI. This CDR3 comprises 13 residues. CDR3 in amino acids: CTSSLGTDYEQYF. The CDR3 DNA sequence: TGTACCAGCAGCCTTGGGACAGACTACGAGCAGTACTTC.

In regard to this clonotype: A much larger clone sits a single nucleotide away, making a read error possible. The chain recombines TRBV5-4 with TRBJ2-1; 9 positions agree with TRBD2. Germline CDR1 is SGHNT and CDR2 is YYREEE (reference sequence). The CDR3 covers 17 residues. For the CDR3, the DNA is TGTGCCAGCAGCTCATCATCCGGACTAGCGCCGTACAATGGGCAGTTCTTC. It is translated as CASSSSSGLAPYNGQFF.

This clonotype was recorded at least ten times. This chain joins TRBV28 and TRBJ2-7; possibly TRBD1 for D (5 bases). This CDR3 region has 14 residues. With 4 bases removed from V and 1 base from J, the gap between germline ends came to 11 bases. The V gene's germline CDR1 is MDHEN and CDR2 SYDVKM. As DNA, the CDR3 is TGTGCCAGCAGTTCGGACGACAGTTCCTACGAGCAGTACTTC. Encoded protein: CASSSDDSSYEQYF.

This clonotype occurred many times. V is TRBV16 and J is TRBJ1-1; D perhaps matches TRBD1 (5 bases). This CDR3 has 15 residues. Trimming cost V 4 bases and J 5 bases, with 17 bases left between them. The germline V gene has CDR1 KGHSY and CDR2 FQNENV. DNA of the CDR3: TGTGCCAGCAGCCCGCACCGGGGGGTAAAGACTGAAGCTTTCTTT. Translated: CASSPHRGVKTEAFF.

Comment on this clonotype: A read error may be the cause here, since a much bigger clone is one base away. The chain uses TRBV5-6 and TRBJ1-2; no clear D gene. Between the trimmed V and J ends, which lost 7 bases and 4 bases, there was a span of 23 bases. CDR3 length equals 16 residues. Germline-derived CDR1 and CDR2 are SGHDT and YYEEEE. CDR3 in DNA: TGTGCCAGCCGGATGAACAATAGTCGAAAGGCCTATGGCTACACCTTC. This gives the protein CASRMNNSRKAYGYTF.

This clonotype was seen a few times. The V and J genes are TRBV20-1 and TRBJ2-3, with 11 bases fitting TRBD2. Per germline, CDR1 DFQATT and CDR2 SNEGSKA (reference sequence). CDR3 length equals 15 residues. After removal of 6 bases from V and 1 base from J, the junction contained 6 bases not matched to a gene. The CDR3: CSARRLAGRTDTQYF. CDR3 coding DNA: TGCAGTGCACGCAGACTAGCGGGGCGCACAGATACGCAGTATTTT.

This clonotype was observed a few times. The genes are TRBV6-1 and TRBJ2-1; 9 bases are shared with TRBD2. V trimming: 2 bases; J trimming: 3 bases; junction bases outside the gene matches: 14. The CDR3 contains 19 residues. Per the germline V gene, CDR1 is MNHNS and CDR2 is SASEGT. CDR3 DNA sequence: TGTGCCAGCAGTGAAAAGCGGCGGGAGGGCCTCGCGGGCTACAATGAGCAGTTCTTC. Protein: CASSEKRREGLAGYNEQFF.

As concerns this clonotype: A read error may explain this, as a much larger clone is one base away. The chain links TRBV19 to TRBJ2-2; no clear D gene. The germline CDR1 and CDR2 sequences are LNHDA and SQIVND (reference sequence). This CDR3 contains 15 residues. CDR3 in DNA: TGTACCAGTAAATTTTATGGAAAGAACACCGGGGAGCTGTTTTTT. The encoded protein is CTSKFYGKNTGELFF.

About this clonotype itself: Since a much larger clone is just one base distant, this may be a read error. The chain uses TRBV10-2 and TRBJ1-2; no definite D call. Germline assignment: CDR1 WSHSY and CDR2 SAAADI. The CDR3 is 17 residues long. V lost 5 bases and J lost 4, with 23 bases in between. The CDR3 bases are TGCGCCAGCAGTATGGTAGGCACTTCTAGAAAGACCTATGGCTACACCTTC. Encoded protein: CASSMVGTSRKTYGYTF.

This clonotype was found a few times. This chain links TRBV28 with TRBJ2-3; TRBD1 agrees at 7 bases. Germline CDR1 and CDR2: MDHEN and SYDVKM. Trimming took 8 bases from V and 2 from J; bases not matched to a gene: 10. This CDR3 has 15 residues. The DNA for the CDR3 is TGTGCCAGCCGAGGACAGGCAAAGGTCACAGATACGCAGTATTTT. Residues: CASRGQAKVTDTQYF.

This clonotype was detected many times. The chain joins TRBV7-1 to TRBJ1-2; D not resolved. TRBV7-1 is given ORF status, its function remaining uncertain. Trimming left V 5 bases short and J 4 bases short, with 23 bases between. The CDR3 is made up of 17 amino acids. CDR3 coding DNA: TGTGCCAGCAGCCGGATCGGTCACGAGGGAAAGACCTATGGCTACACCTTC. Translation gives CASSRIGHEGKTYGYTF.

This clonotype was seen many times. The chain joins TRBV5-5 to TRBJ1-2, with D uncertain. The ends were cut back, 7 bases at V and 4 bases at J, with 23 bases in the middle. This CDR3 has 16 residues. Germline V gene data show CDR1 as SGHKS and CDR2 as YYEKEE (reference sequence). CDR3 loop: CASEQPVSRKTYGYTF. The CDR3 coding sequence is TGTGCCAGCGAACAGCCTGTCTCGCGAAAGACCTATGGCTACACCTTC.

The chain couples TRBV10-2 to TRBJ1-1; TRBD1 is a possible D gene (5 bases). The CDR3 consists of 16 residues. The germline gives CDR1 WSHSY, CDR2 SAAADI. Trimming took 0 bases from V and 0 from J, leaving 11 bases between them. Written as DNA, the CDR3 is TGCGCCAGCAGTGAGTCCTCGAGGGGAGTGAACACTGAAGCTTTCTTT. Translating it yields CASSESSRGVNTEAFF.

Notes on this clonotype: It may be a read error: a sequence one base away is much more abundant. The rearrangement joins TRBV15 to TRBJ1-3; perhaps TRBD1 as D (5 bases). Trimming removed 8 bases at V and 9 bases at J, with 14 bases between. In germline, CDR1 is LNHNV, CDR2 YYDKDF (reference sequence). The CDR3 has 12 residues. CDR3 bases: TGTGCCACCGGCAAGGGGCCGGGCACCATATATTTT. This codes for CATGKGPGTIYF.

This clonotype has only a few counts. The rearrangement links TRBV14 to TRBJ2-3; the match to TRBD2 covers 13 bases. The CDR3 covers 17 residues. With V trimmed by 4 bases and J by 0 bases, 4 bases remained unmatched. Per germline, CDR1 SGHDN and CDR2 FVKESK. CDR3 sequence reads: CASSRTSGSESTDTQYF. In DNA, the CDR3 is TGTGCCAGCAGCCGGACTAGCGGGAGCGAAAGCACAGATACGCAGTATTTT.

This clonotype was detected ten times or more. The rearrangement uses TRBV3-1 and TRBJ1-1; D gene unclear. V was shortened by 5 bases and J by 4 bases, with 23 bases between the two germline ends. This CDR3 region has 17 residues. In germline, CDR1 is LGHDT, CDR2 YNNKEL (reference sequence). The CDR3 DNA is TGTGCCAGCAGCTCAGAAGCTCCCATTTCAATTCGCACTGAAGCTTTCTTT. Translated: CASSSEAPISIRTEAFF.

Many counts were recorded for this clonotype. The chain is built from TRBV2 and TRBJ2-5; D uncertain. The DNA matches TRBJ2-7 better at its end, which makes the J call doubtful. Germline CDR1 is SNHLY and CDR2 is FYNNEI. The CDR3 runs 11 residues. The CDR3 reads CASSSHYEQYF. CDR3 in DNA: TGTGCCAGCAGCTCACACTACGAGCAGTACTTC.